This T cell receptor beta chain was documented in a study of shared clonotypes between healthy human individuals. The CDR3 loop spans 13 amino acids. CDR1 is MNHEY and CDR2 is SMNVEV in the germline V gene (reference sequence). With 4 bases removed from V and 4 bases from J, the gap between germline ends came to 11 bases. Profiled with immunoSEQ multiplex PCR; TCRdb holds only in-frame clones, not every one. The table includes about 500,000 clones, approximately 71% detected once. The sequence derives from a woman aged 40 to 50 in good health. Some clones in this sample may be carry-over from other donors' samples. The chain joins TRBV27 to TRBJ2-7, with a tentative D call TRBD1 (5 bases). The sequencing sample was made of PBMCs. This chain's CDR3 is CASSSRQWYEQYF. CDR3 DNA sequence: TGTGCCAGCAGTTCACGACAGTGGTACGAGCAGTACTTC.